The 9 T cell receptor beta chains presented below share a single source sample, sequenced in a study of blood T cell repertoires in COVID-19. Measured with immunoSEQ multiplex PCR; TCRdb has only the in-frame clones, and not every one. The sample lists 200,000 to 300,000 clones, more than 75% occurring once. Sequenced sample: peripheral blood. These receptors all stem from a woman aged 55-75 years with COVID-19, enrolled during active disease.

V and J are TRBV28 and TRBJ2-7, with a tentative D call TRBD2 (5 bases). The V gene's germline CDR1 is MDHEN and CDR2 SYDVKM. The CDR3 loop spans 18 amino acids. V was shortened by 1 base and J by 0 bases, with 19 bases between the two germline ends. The CDR3 DNA sequence: TGTGCCAGCAGTTTATACGGGGTTCCTGGGGTAAACTCCTACGAGCAGTACTTC. It is translated as CASSLYGVPGVNSYEQYF. The full variable domain, in which reference TRBV28 and TRBJ2-7 provide the parts outside the CDR3, is DVKVTQSSRYLVKRTGEKVFLECVQDMDHENMFWYRQDPGLGLRLIYFSYDVKMKEKGDIPEGYSVSREKKERFSLILESASTNQTSMYLCASSLYGVPGVNSYEQYFGPGTRLTVT.

This clone has just a few counts. The V and J genes are TRBV5-4 and TRBJ2-5; 10 nucleotides agree with TRBD2. Losses at the gene ends were 7 bases for V and 5 bases for J; bases not matched to a gene: 14. The CDR3 consists of 16 residues. Germline CDR1 and CDR2: SGHNT and YYREEE (reference sequence). The CDR3 sequence: CASADRSGRAWETQYF. The CDR3 region has the DNA TGTGCCAGCGCCGATAGGAGCGGGAGGGCCTGGGAGACCCAGTACTTC.

Turning to this clone: The junction does not match germline at one end; this may be a read error. The chain carries TRBV7-9 and TRBJ2-7, with 8 nucleotides matching TRBD2. Per the germline V gene, CDR1 is SEHNR and CDR2 is FQNEAQ (reference sequence). This CDR3 is 16 amino acids long. In nucleotides, the CDR3 is TGTGCCAGCAGCCCGCCGGGCGGAGTAGCGGGATTAGTGCAGGCCTTC. Amino acids: CASSPPGGVAGLVQAF.

The CDR3 here is CASSVGWREGLQFF. The CDR3 DNA is TGTGCCAGCAGCGTAGGCTGGCGGGAGGGCCTACAGTTCTTC. The chain joins TRBV9 to TRBJ2-1; 9 bases match TRBD2. The CDR3 is 14 amino acids. Germline CDR1 is SGDLS and CDR2 is YYNGEE. With V trimmed by 0 bases and J by 13 bases, 8 bases remained unmatched.

This clone was seen only a few times. V and J are TRBV30 and TRBJ1-6; 7 bases fit TRBD1. The CDR3 spans 16 residues. The V gene's germline CDR1 is GTSNPN and CDR2 SVGIG (reference sequence). The J segment lost 10 bases and the V segment lost 4 bases, leaving 16 bases of the junction unmatched. This chain's CDR3 is CAWTSTPTGLGSPLHF. The CDR3 region has the DNA TGTGCCTGGACCTCAACCCCGACAGGGCTTGGGTCACCCCTCCACTTT. Supplemented by reference TRBV30 and TRBJ1-6, the full variable domain reads SQTIHQWPATLVQPVGSPLSLECTVEGTSNPNLYWYRQAAGRGLQLLFYSVGIGQISSEVPQNLSASRPQDRQFILSSKKLLLSDSGFYLCAWTSTPTGLGSPLHFGNGTRLTVT.

The chain carries TRBV7-6 and TRBJ2-1; TRBD2 matches 10 bases. With V trimmed by 1 base and J by 15 bases, 6 bases remained unmatched. Looked up from germline, CDR1 is SGHVS and CDR2 is FNYEAQ. CDR3 size: 13 residues. The CDR3 sequence: CASSLGLAGALFF. The CDR3 nucleotides are TGTGCCAGCAGCTTAGGTCTAGCGGGAGCCCTGTTCTTC.

The genes are TRBV25-1 and TRBJ2-5, with no clear D. The V gene's germline CDR1 is MGHDK and CDR2 SYGVNS. The CDR3 is 12 residues long. V dropped 4 bases and J dropped 2 bases, with 5 bases sitting between them. The CDR3, as DNA: TGTGCCAGCAGTGGTACTCAAGAGACCCAGTACTTC. Translation: CASSGTQETQYF.

The CDR3: CASRPASGVGNSPLHF. The CDR3 bases are TGTGCCAGCAGACCCGCCTCGGGAGTCGGTAATTCACCCCTCCACTTT. The chain combines TRBV27 with TRBJ1-6; D unresolved. CDR1 and CDR2 (germline): MNHEY, SMNVEV (reference sequence). This CDR3 is 16 amino acids long. V was shortened by 6 bases and J by 6 bases, with 18 bases between the two germline ends.

The rearrangement joins TRBV4-1 to TRBJ2-7, with TRBD2 identical over 11 bases. V was clipped by 4 bases and J by 2 bases; unmatched bases: 4. This CDR3 region has 15 residues. CDR1 is MGHRA and CDR2 is YSYEKL in the germline V gene. CDR3 in DNA: TGCGCCAGCAGCCTGACTAGCGGGGCCGCCTACGAGCAGTACTTC. It specifies CASSLTSGAAYEQYF.